This T cell receptor (beta chain) was recorded in a study of technical replicates of blood from several donors. The trim removed 1 base at V and 2 bases at J, leaving 5 bases unmatched. There are 15 residues in the CDR3. Germline CDR1 is SEHNR and CDR2 is FQNEAQ (reference sequence). Assay: immunoSEQ multiplex PCR; the TCRdb copy retains only in-frame clones and omits some. The table lists tens of thousands of clones, roughly 94% of them singletons. The specimen sequenced was T cells isolated from PBMCs. The chain is built from TRBV7-9 and TRBJ2-7; 7 bases match TRBD2. This TCR came from a human donor in good health. The CDR3 loop is CASSLGGGGAYEQYF. CDR3 nucleotides: TGTGCCAGCAGCTTAGGGGGGGGAGGGGCCTACGAGCAGTACTTC.